This is a list of T cell receptor beta chains from one sample in a study of shared clonotypes between healthy human individuals. Assay used: immunoSEQ multiplex PCR; TCRdb lists only in-frame clones, some missing. The table includes roughly 1.5 million clones, 95% to 99% detected once. The material sequenced was naive CD4+ T cells sorted from blood. All receptors come from a young man in good health. Both conserved end residues are trimmed from each CDR3. Each record gives: J gene, V gene, clone size, CDR3 protein. A row's size may be missing; if present it is once, few, many or a size class.

TRBJ2-7 | TRBV7-8 | once | ASSLSGYEQY
TRBJ1-1 | TRBV19 | . | ASSIRQATNTEAF
TRBJ2-7 | TRBV7-2 | . | ASSRTVGTYEQY
TRBJ2-1 | TRBV11-2 | . | ASSAQVSSYNEQF
TRBJ2-1 | TRBV27 | . | ASSLTTGHGQF
TRBJ2-1 | TRBV7-3 | . | ASSRGLGSYNEQF
TRBJ2-3 | TRBV6-1 | . | ASSEQGTTDTQY
TRBJ2-7 | TRBV5-5 | . | ASSLGGLGFEQY
TRBJ2-5 | TRBV5-6 | . | ASSLGGNSQETQY
TRBJ2-7 | TRBV5-1 | . | ASSLSTGSYEQY
TRBJ1-5 | TRBV29-1 | . | SASGTGSSNQPQH
TRBJ2-3 | TRBV19 | . | ASSILPGTSGRDTQY
TRBJ1-3 | TRBV19 | . | ASTGTGRTGNTIY
TRBJ2-5 | TRBV25-1 | . | ASSSRETQY
TRBJ1-1 | TRBV28 | . | ASPPQQGWNTEAF
TRBJ1-2 | TRBV19 | . | ASSMKDYGYT
TRBJ2-1 | TRBV14 | . | ASSQGHSSYNEQF
TRBJ2-7 | TRBV4-1 | . | ASSQDRGPYEQY
TRBJ2-7 | TRBV29-1 | . | SVEEERDEQY
TRBJ1-2 | TRBV28 | . | ASSAGLQNYGYT
TRBJ2-1 | TRBV6-1 | . | ASSGLGGDEQF
TRBJ2-7 | TRBV5-5 | . | ASSVTRTSYEQY
TRBJ2-7 | TRBV28 | . | ASSLGGPPYEQY
TRBJ2-7 | TRBV14 | . | ASSQPREGHHSEQY
TRBJ2-1 | TRBV5-1 | . | ASSTLAGTYNEQF
TRBJ2-3 | TRBV5-1 | . | ASSNAGYRTDTQY
TRBJ2-7 | TRBV6-4 | . | ASRPDRASYEQY
TRBJ2-1 | TRBV5-5 | once | ASSLLGQGSGVQF
TRBJ1-3 | TRBV5-5 | once | ASSLQGSGNTIY
TRBJ1-1 | TRBV25-1 | . | ASSNTGITNTEAF
TRBJ1-2 | TRBV27 | . | ASSQSRFDYGYT
TRBJ1-1 | TRBV7-9 | . | ASSLVDSNTEAF
TRBJ2-1 | TRBV5-1 | . | ASSSTSGSYNEQF
TRBJ2-5 | TRBV2 | . | ASRGTSGNQETQY
TRBJ2-7 | TRBV2 | . | ASSQRSPQFYEQY
TRBJ2-3 | TRBV5-6 | . | ASRPSGRGSDTQY
TRBJ2-7 | TRBV5-8 | . | ASSHDPRGYEQY
TRBJ2-3 | TRBV6-5 | . | ASSYAGGPDTQY
TRBJ1-1 | TRBV28 | once | ASSSPGVNTEAF
TRBJ2-7 | TRBV7-9 | . | ASSPTGIPYEQY
TRBJ1-1 | TRBV18 | . | ASSPIGGDTEAF
TRBJ2-1 | TRBV11-2 | . | ASSFLAGRSLSYNEQF
TRBJ2-7 | TRBV5-5 | . | AGSDRPREQY
TRBJ2-2 | TRBV15 | . | ATSRALQAPFGTGELF
TRBJ1-2 | TRBV27 | . | ASSTGAPNYGYT
TRBJ1-2 | TRBV12-5 | . | ASGLVTGGVRINYGYT
TRBJ1-2 | TRBV7-9 | . | ASSFDRGGYT
TRBJ2-2 | TRBV4-3 | . | ASSQDYGSGELF
TRBJ2-1 | TRBV18 | once | ASSPEQGSAYNEQF
TRBJ2-2 | TRBV7-9 | once | ASSLAGSPTGELF
TRBJ1-2 | TRBV27 | . | ASSSHNRGAAYGYT
TRBJ2-5 | TRBV5-6 | . | ASSSRGGETQY
TRBJ2-7 | TRBV29-1 | . | SVESAYEQY
TRBJ2-7 | TRBV19 | . | ASSSPGTGFYEQY
TRBJ2-7 | TRBV7-3 | . | ASSPYAGPYEQY